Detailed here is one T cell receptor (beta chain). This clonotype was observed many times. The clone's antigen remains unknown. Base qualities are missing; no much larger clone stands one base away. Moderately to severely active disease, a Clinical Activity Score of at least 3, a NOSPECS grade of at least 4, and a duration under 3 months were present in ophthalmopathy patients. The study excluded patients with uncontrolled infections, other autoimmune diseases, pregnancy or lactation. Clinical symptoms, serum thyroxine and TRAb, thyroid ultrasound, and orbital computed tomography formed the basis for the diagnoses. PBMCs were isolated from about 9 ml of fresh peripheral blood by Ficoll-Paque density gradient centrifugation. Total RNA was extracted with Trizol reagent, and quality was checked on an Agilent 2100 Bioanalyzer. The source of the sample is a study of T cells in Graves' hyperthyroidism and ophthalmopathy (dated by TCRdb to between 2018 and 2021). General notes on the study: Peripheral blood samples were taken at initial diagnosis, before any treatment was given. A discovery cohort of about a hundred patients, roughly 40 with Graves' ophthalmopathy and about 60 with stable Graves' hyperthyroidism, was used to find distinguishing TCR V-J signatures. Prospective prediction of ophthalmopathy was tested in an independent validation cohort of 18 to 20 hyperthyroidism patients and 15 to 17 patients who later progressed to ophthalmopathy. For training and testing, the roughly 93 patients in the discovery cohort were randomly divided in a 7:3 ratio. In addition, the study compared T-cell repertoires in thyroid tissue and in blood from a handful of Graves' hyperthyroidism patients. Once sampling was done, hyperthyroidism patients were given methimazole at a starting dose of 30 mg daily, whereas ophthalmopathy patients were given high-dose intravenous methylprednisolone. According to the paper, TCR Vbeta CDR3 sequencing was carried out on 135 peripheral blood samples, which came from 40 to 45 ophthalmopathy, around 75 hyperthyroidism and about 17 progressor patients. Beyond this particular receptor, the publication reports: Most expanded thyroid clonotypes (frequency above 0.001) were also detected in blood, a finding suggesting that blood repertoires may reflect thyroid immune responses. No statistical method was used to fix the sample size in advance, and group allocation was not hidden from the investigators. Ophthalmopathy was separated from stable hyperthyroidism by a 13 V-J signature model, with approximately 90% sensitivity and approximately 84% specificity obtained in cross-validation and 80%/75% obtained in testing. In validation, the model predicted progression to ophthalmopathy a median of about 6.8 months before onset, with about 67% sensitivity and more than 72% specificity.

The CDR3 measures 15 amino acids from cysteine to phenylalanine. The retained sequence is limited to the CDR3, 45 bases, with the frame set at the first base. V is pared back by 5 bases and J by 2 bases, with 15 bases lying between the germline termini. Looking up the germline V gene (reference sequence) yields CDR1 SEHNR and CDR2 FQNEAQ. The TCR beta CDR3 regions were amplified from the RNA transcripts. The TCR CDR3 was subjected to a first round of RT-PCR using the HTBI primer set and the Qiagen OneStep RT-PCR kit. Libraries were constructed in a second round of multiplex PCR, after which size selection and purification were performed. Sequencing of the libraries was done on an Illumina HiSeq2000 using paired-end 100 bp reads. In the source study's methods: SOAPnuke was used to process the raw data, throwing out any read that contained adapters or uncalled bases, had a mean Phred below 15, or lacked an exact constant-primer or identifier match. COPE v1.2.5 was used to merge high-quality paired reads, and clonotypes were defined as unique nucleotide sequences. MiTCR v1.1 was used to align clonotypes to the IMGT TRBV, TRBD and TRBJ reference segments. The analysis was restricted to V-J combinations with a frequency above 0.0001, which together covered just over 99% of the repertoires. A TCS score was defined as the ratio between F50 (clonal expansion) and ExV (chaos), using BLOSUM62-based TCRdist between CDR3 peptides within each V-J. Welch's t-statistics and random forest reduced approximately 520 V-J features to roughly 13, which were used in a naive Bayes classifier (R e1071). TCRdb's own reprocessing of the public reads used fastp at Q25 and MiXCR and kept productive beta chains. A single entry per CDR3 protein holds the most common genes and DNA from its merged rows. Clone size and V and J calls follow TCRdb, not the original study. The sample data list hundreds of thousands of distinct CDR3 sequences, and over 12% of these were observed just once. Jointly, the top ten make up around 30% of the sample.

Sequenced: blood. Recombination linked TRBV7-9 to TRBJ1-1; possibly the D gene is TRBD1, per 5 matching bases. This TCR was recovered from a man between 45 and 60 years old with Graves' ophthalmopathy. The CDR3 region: CASSPGWGENTEAFF. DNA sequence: TGTGCCAGCAGCCCGGGTTGGGGGGAAAACACTGAAGCTTTCTTT. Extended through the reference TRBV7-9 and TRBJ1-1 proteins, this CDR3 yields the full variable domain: DTGVSQNPRHKITKRGQNVTFRCDPISEHNRLYWYRQTLGQGPEFLTYFQNEAQLEKSRLLSDRFSAERPKGSFSTLEIQRTEQGDSAMYLCASSPGWGENTEAFFGQGTRLTVV.